The clone carrying this TCR beta chain is a singleton in its sample. Source study methods: Estimation of nucleated cell counts relied on the amplification of reference gene primers. Using immunoSEQ multiplex PCR, the repertoire was profiled, and TCRdb retains in-frame clones only, with some absent. V and J calls and clone size are copied from that table; D and trimming were computed from the DNA. The repertoire holds a few hundred thousand clones, with 80% to 90% as singletons. The record originates from a study of blood T cell repertoires in COVID-19. Study information: The United States, Italy and Spain supplied acute and convalescent COVID-19 samples.

In germline, CDR1 is SGDLS, CDR2 YYNGEE. V shed 3 bases, J shed 4 bases, and the junction held 9 bases outside the gene matches. The CDR3 runs 15 residues. This receptor was taken from a woman aged 40 to 49 who had recovered from COVID-19. The chain recombines TRBV9 with TRBJ1-1; 7 bases match TRBD1. Sequencing used peripheral blood. The CDR3 loop is CASSDQTGMGTEAFF. The CDR3, as DNA: TGTGCCAGCAGCGACCAGACAGGGATGGGCACTGAAGCTTTCTTT. The full variable domain, in which reference TRBV9 and TRBJ1-1 provide the parts outside the CDR3, is DSGVTQTPKHLITATGQRVTLRCSPRSGDLSVYWYQQSLDQGLQFLIQYYNGEERAKGNILERFSAQQFPDLHSELNLSSLELGDSALYFCASSDQTGMGTEAFFGQGTRLTVV.